A single sample gave rise to the 21 T cell receptor beta chains below, sequenced in a study of PD-1 blockade in classical Hodgkin lymphoma. Brentuximab vedotin exposure varied among the patients, all of whom had relapsed after autologous stem cell transplantation. The table came from immunoSEQ multiplex PCR; TCRdb's copy has only in-frame clones and leaves some out. The sample contains about 27,000 clones, less than 80% of which appear only once. The sample in question was peripheral blood mononuclear cells (PBMCs), obtained before the second cycle of nivolumab. Every receptor here comes from a human donor with classical Hodgkin lymphoma.

This clone was counted once. J is TRBJ1-2 and V is TRBV28; D gene uncertain. The CDR3 runs to 13 residues. V gave up 2 bases and J gave up 2 bases, with 6 bases separating them. Germline V gene sequence: CDR1 MDHEN, CDR2 SYDVKM. The CDR3 reads CASSLAENYGYTF. The CDR3 nucleotides read TGTGCCAGCAGTTTAGCGGAAAACTATGGCTACACCTTC.

The gene calls are TRBV2 and TRBJ2-3; D is ambiguous. V was pared by 1 base and J by 9 bases, with 8 bases between. Germline lookup yields CDR1 SNHLY and CDR2 FYNNEI. The CDR3 extends over 12 amino acids. CDR3: CASSEEYGTQYF. CDR3 bases: TGTGCCAGCAGTGAAGAGTATGGGACGCAGTATTTT.

The rearrangement joins TRBV2 to TRBJ1-1, with D unresolved. CDR1 is SNHLY, CDR2 FYNNEI, per germline. This CDR3 contains 12 residues. The V end was cut by 7 bases, the J end by 1 base, with 7 bases between. In DNA, the CDR3 is TGTGCCAGCATTCGTGAGAACACTGAAGCTTTCTTT. Translating it yields CASIRENTEAFF.

V gene TRBV18 combines with J gene TRBJ1-1; D is uncertain. V lost 4 bases and J lost 5, with 11 bases in between. From germline, CDR1 is KGHSH and CDR2 LQKENI. CDR3 length: 13 residues. In nucleotides, the CDR3 is TGTGCCAGCTCACGGGAGAGTGAGACTGAAGCTTTCTTT. Its translation: CASSRESETEAFF.

The chain is built from TRBV2 and TRBJ1-3; no clear D. The CDR3 runs to 14 residues. The V and J ends lost 5 bases and 4 bases respectively, with 12 bases between them. The germline V gene has CDR1 SNHLY and CDR2 FYNNEI. CDR3 sequence reads: CASSSWGSGNTIYF. CDR3 bases: TGTGCCAGCAGTTCTTGGGGTTCAGGAAACACCATATATTTT.

This clone was recorded only once. This rearrangement joins TRBV7-2 to TRBJ1-5, with 8 bases identical to TRBD1. Per the germline V gene, CDR1 is SGHTA and CDR2 is FQGNSA. The CDR3 covers 14 residues. J was trimmed by 5 bases and V by 2 bases; bases with no gene match: 2. CDR3 coding DNA: TGTGCCAGCAGCTTACAGGGGGCGCATCAGCCCCAGCATTTT. Translated, it gives CASSLQGAHQPQHF.

In the case of this clone: At one end the junction does not follow the germline gene, possibly because of a read error. V gene TRBV28 combines with J gene TRBJ1-2; TRBD1 might be the D (6 bases). Germline V lookup: CDR1 MDHEN, CDR2 SYDVKM. The CDR3 totals 14 residues. This CDR3 reads CASSPTRGHYGYTF. CDR3 nucleotide sequence: TGTGCCAGCAGTCCCACCAGGGGTCACTACGGCTACACCTTC.

V is TRBV5-1 and J is TRBJ2-7, with D uncertain. V lost 0 bases and J 4 bases, leaving 8 bases between the germline ends. The CDR3 covers 13 residues. Germline V gene lookup returns CDR1 SGHRS and CDR2 YFSETQ. CDR3 sequence (DNA): TGCGCCAGCAGCTTGGGTATGGAATACGAGCAGTACTTC. Translated: CASSLGMEYEQYF.

The rearrangement joins TRBV4-1 to TRBJ2-3; D gene ambiguous. There are 17 residues in the CDR3. Between the trimmed V and J ends, which lost 0 bases and 0 bases, there was a span of 13 bases. Germline lookup yields CDR1 MGHRA and CDR2 YSYEKL. As DNA, the CDR3 is TGCGCCAGCAGCCAAGATCCGGACGGCCTTAGCACAGATACGCAGTATTTT. Translating it yields CASSQDPDGLSTDTQYF.

This chain uses TRBV27 with TRBJ2-5; 11 nucleotides line up with TRBD1. The J call is doubtful: the DNA matches TRBJ2-7 better. CDR1 and CDR2 from the germline V gene are MNHEY and SMNVEV (reference sequence). This CDR3 has 16 amino acids. The CDR3 DNA reads as TGTGCCAGCAGTTCTCTCTTGGGACAGGGGGCCTACGAGCAGTACTTC. Its translation: CASSSLLGQGAYEQYF.

The genes are TRBV11-2 and TRBJ2-5, with 7 bases aligning to TRBD1. CDR3 length: 16 residues. J was trimmed by 1 base and V by 1 base; bases with no gene match: 6. CDR1 SGHAT and CDR2 FQNNGV come from the germline V gene. CDR3: CASSLVSGQAQETQYF. CDR3 nucleotide sequence: TGTGCCAGCAGCTTAGTGTCCGGACAGGCCCAAGAGACCCAGTACTTC.

The chain employs TRBV7-2 and TRBJ1-6; TRBD1 matches at 8 bases. The ends lost 5 bases at V and 9 bases at J; junction bases unmatched: 9. The germline V gene has CDR1 SGHTA and CDR2 FQGNSA. The CDR3 consists of 15 residues. CDR3 DNA sequence: TGTGCCAGCAGCAGAGGGACAGGAGAATTTTCACCCCTCCACTTT. Protein sequence: CASSRGTGEFSPLHF.

The CDR3 DNA reads as TGCGCCAGCAGCTTAGGCAGGGTCAGGGACGAGCAGTACTTC. The encoded protein is CASSLGRVRDEQYF. The rearrangement links TRBV5-1 to TRBJ2-7; D is perhaps TRBD1 (5 bases). The V gene lost 2 bases and the J gene lost 5 bases, with 14 bases spanning the gap. This CDR3 has 14 residues. The V gene's germline CDR1 is SGHRS and CDR2 YFSETQ. The complete variable domain, with remaining parts taken from reference TRBV5-1 and TRBJ2-7, reads KAGVTQTPRYLIKTRGQQVTLSCSPISGHRSVSWYQQTPGQGLQFLFEYFSETQRNKGNFPGRFSGRQFSNSRSEMNVSTLELGDSALYLCASSLGRVRDEQYFGPGTRLTVT.

V usage is TRBV27 and J usage is TRBJ1-3, with D possibly TRBD1 on 6 matching bases. Germline assignment: CDR1 MNHEY and CDR2 SMNVEV (reference sequence). The CDR3 loop spans 14 amino acids. The V gene lost 6 bases and the J gene lost 0 bases, with 9 bases spanning the gap. The CDR3 DNA follows: TGTGCCAGCAGGAGGGGGGTCTCTGGAAACACCATATATTTT. Protein: CASRRGVSGNTIYF.

The chain joins TRBV6-5 to TRBJ1-6, with D unclear. Germline assignment: CDR1 MNHEY and CDR2 SVGAGI. Trimming stripped 6 bases from V and 14 bases from J, with 8 bases between. The CDR3 length is 10 residues. The CDR3 loop reads CASSDLTLHF. As DNA, the CDR3 is TGTGCCAGCAGCGACCTCACCCTCCACTTT.

The genes are TRBV27 and TRBJ2-7; D perhaps matches TRBD2 (5 bases). V was cut by 3 bases and J by 0 bases, with 9 bases left in between. Germline values: CDR1 MNHEY, CDR2 SMNVEV (reference sequence). The CDR3 has 14 residues. CDR3 coding DNA: TGTGCCAGCAGTTTCGAGGGCAGCTCCTACGAGCAGTACTTC. Its translation: CASSFEGSSYEQYF.

The J gene is TRBJ2-6, the V gene TRBV9; 9 bases match TRBD1. V lost 2 bases to trimming and J lost 2 bases; unmatched junction nucleotides: 17. This CDR3 spans 21 amino acids. Germline V gives CDR1 SGDLS, CDR2 YYNGEE. This CDR3 reads CASSVLPDRGFWITGANVLTF. The CDR3 coding sequence is TGTGCCAGCAGCGTTCTCCCGGACAGGGGTTTCTGGATAACTGGGGCCAACGTCCTGACTTTC. The complete variable domain, with remaining parts taken from reference TRBV9 and TRBJ2-6, reads DSGVTQTPKHLITATGQRVTLRCSPRSGDLSVYWYQQSLDQGLQFLIQYYNGEERAKGNILERFSAQQFPDLHSELNLSSLELGDSALYFCASSVLPDRGFWITGANVLTFGAGSRLTVL.

The chain employs TRBV4-1 and TRBJ2-2; D uncertain. Germline CDR1 and CDR2: MGHRA and YSYEKL. This CDR3 has 15 residues. Trimming took 0 bases from V and 0 from J, leaving 5 bases between them. The CDR3 DNA reads TGCGCCAGCAGCCAAGAAGTCGCGAACACCGGGGAGCTGTTTTTT. It encodes CASSQEVANTGELFF.

The chain employs TRBV10-3 and TRBJ1-1, with 12 bases that match TRBD1. The CDR3 has 13 amino acids. CDR1 and CDR2 (germline): ENHRY, SYGVKD. V lost 7 bases and J lost 11; bases outside the gene matches: 8. Here the CDR3 DNA reads TGTGCCATCACCTGGGACAGGGGGCGTGAGGCTTTCTTT. Translating it yields CAITWDRGREAFF.

This chain links TRBV6-5 with TRBJ1-2; perhaps TRBD1 as D (6 bases). The germline V gene encodes CDR1 MNHEY and CDR2 SVGAGI. V shed 6 bases and J shed 4 bases, with 12 bases lying between them. This CDR3 region has 13 residues. The CDR3 loop reads CASSYQQGYGYTF. Here the CDR3 DNA reads TGTGCCAGCAGCTACCAACAGGGCTATGGCTACACCTTC.

CDR3 coding DNA: TGTGCCTGGACCCTGGGGGGGGTGGGTGGCTACACCTTC. As protein: CAWTLGGVGGYTF. The V gene is TRBV30, the J gene TRBJ1-2; possible D gene TRBD1, 5 bases. Per the germline V gene, CDR1 is GTSNPN and CDR2 is SVGIG (reference sequence). CDR3 length equals 13 residues. The V end lost 4 bases, the J end lost 7 bases, and 16 bases lay between the germline ends. Complete variable domain (other parts from reference TRBV30 and TRBJ1-2): SQTIHQWPATLVQPVGSPLSLECTVEGTSNPNLYWYRQAAGRGLQLLFYSVGIGQISSEVPQNLSASRPQDRQFILSSKKLLLSDSGFYLCAWTLGGVGGYTFGSGTRLTVV.